The rows below give T cell receptor beta chains drawn from one sample of a study of CD8+CD57+ T cells in acquired aplastic anemia. From the reads, TCRdb called clonotypes with MiXCR, one entry per CDR3 protein. The profile covers hundreds of thousands of distinct CDR3 sequences, with around a third appearing a single time and less than 0.85% taken by the ten largest. Sequencing was done on a sample of sorted CD4+, CD8+, or CD8+CD57+ T cells (not recorded which) from PBMCs. The receptors were sampled from a human donor with aplastic anemia. Each CDR3 is given with its conserved first and last residue. D genes are given only for firm matches. Not all rows give a size; the values are once, few, many and, for expanded clones, a class.

v_gene,abundance,j_gene,d_gene,CDR3aa,CDR3nt
TRBV13,.,TRBJ2-7,.,CASSVGGAYERYF,TGTGCCAGCAGCGTAGGGGGGGCCTACGAGCGGTACTTC
TRBV20-1,many,TRBJ2-7,TRBD2,CSASPSGRADREQYF,TGCAGTGCTAGTCCTAGCGGGAGAGCTGATCGCGAGCAGTACTTC
TRBV5-1,.,TRBJ2-1,TRBD2,CASSLAGLAGSNEQFF,TGCGCCAGCAGCTTGGCAGGTCTAGCGGGATCAAATGAGCAGTTCTTC
TRBV25-1,.,TRBJ1-5,TRBD1,CASNAFSGTGDQPQHF,TGTGCCAGCAATGCATTTTCCGGGACAGGGGATCAGCCCCAGCATTTT
TRBV19,many,TRBJ1-3,.,CASSIASLAGNTIYF,TGTGCCAGTAGTATAGCTTCACTGGCTGGAAACACCATATATTTT
TRBV7-2,many,TRBJ1-2,TRBD1,CASSLAGQGASGYTF,TGTGCCAGCAGCTTAGCGGGACAGGGGGCCAGTGGCTACACCTTC
TRBV20-1,many,TRBJ1-4,.,CSARGSSEKLFF,TGCAGTGCTAGAGGGAGCTCTGAAAAACTGTTTTTT
TRBV10-2,many,TRBJ2-5,.,CASQGSRGKETQYF,TGCGCCAGCCAGGGTAGTCGCGGGAAAGAGACCCAGTACTTC
TRBV7-9,few,TRBJ2-5,.,CASSLGGSGVTQETQYF,TGTGCCAGCAGCTTGGGCGGGTCAGGGGTCACCCAAGAGACCCAGTACTTC
TRBV29-1,.,TRBJ1-2,TRBD1,CSVEEDRGNYGYTF,TGCAGCGTTGAAGAGGACAGGGGAAACTATGGCTACACCTTC
TRBV25-1,once,TRBJ2-7,.,CAWRRGQGVSYEQYF,TGTGCCTGGAGACGGGGGCAGGGGGTCTCCTACGAGCAGTACTTC
TRBV7-3,.,TRBJ2-3,.,CASSGRLEDTQYF,TGTGCCAGCAGTGGTAGATTGGAAGATACGCAGTATTTT
TRBV7-3,.,TRBJ2-2,TRBD2,CASSFLRGENTGELFF,TGTGCCAGCAGCTTTTTACGGGGGGAGAACACCGGGGAGCTGTTTTTT
TRBV7-4,few,TRBJ1-2,.,CASSPTRGQGNGYTF,TGTGCCAGCAGCCCAACCCGGGGGCAGGGAAATGGCTACACCTTC
TRBV24-1,.,TRBJ2-2,.,CATSDSFANTGELFF,TGTGCCACCAGTGATTCCTTCGCGAACACCGGGGAGCTGTTTTTT
TRBV5-8,many,TRBJ1-2,.,CASSLVAGNYGYTF,TGTGCCAGCAGCTTGGTCGCAGGAAACTATGGCTACACCTTC
TRBV19,few,TRBJ1-6,.,CASSTPGGYGYNSPLHF,TGTGCCAGTAGTACCCCGGGCGGGTATGGATATAATTCACCCCTCCACTTT
TRBV6-4,few,TRBJ2-3,TRBD2,CASSDSIWGGADTQYF,TGTGCCAGCAGTGACTCGATTTGGGGGGGGGCAGATACGCAGTATTTT
TRBV10-3,.,TRBJ1-3,.,CAISGTETGNTIYF,TGTGCCATCAGTGGGACAGAGACTGGAAACACCATATATTTT
TRBV12-3/TRBV12-4,.,TRBJ1-4,TRBD1,CASSRDSYEKLFF,TGTGCCAGCAGCAGGGACAGTTATGAAAAACTGTTTTTT
TRBV29-1,few,TRBJ1-1,.,CSVSDGRHTEAFF,TGCAGCGTCTCGGACGGCCGACACACTGAAGCTTTCTTT
TRBV2,.,TRBJ1-6,.,CASSFQNSPLHF,TGTGCCAGCAGTTTCCAGAATTCACCCCTCCACTTT
TRBV19,few,TRBJ1-6,.,CASSPGRDLHF,TGTGCCAGCTCTCCGGGTCGGGACCTCCACTTT
TRBV24-1,many,TRBJ2-1,.,CATSDALGQPYNEQFF,TGTGCCACCAGTGACGCCTTAGGGCAACCATACAATGAGCAGTTCTTC
TRBV5-1,.,TRBJ2-3,.,CASSTLGGGTDTQYF,TGCGCCAGCAGCACCCTCGGCGGCGGGACAGATACGCAGTATTTT
TRBV7-6,.,TRBJ2-1,TRBD2,CASSSRASGVNKQFF,TGTGCCAGCAGCTCAAGGGCTAGCGGGGTCAATAAGCAGTTCTTC
TRBV2,few,TRBJ1-2,.,CASSLGTEYGYTF,TGTGCCAGCTCACTAGGGACGGAATATGGCTACACCTTC
TRBV4-1,many,TRBJ1-2,TRBD1,CASSQGQGTYGYTF,TGCGCCAGCAGCCAAGGACAGGGGACCTATGGCTACACCTTC
TRBV15,many,TRBJ1-1,.,CATSRGQTNTEAFF,TGTGCCACCAGCAGAGGTCAGACTAACACTGAAGCTTTCTTT
TRBV2,few,TRBJ2-6,.,CASRENDRPYSGANVLTF,TGTGCCAGCAGGGAGAACGACAGGCCGTACTCTGGGGCCAACGTCCTGACTTTC
TRBV6-5,few,TRBJ1-6,.,CASSYANSPLHF,TGTGCCAGCAGTTACGCTAATTCACCCCTCCACTTT
TRBV7-9,.,TRBJ1-3,.,CANSLLSGNTIYF,TGTGCCAACAGTTTATTAAGTGGAAACACCATATATTTT
TRBV7-2,many,TRBJ2-7,.,CASSLAGGEQYF,TGTGCCAGCAGCTTAGCCGGGGGCGAGCAGTACTTC
TRBV25-1,.,TRBJ2-5,TRBD1,CASSIGTAIQETQYF,TGTGCCAGCAGCATCGGGACAGCAATACAAGAGACCCAGTACTTC
TRBV5-1,.,TRBJ2-1,TRBD2,CASSLGYGGGVNEQFF,TGCGCCAGCAGCTTGGGGTATGGCGGGGGAGTAAATGAGCAGTTCTTC
TRBV5-1,.,TRBJ2-3,.,CASSTGLDHTDTQYF,TGCGCCAGCAGCACGGGACTCGACCACACAGATACGCAGTATTTT
TRBV6-5,many,TRBJ1-1,.,CASSYLDPRTEAFF,TGTGCCAGCAGTTACTTGGACCCTCGCACTGAAGCTTTCTTT
TRBV11-2,few,TRBJ2-6,.,CASSLGRSRANVLTF,TGTGCCAGCAGCCTAGGACGTTCCCGGGCCAACGTCCTGACTTTC
TRBV7-2,many,TRBJ1-4,TRBD1,CASSQRQGGEKLFF,TGTGCCAGCAGCCAGCGACAGGGGGGTGAAAAACTGTTTTTT
TRBV20-1,many,TRBJ1-2,TRBD1,CSARRTGTNYGYTF,TGCAGTGCTAGGCGGACAGGGACTAACTATGGCTACACCTTC
TRBV20-1,.,TRBJ2-3,TRBD2,CSASRGVVTDTQYF,TGCAGTGCTAGCCGGGGGGTCGTCACAGATACGCAGTATTTT
TRBV7-3,.,TRBJ2-3,TRBD2,CASSLTAGVTDTQYF,TGTGCCAGCAGCTTAACAGCGGGGGTCACAGATACGCAGTATTTT
TRBV15,.,TRBJ1-4,.,CATSRDDTDNEKLFF,TGTGCCACCAGCAGAGATGATACAGATAATGAAAAACTGTTTTTT
TRBV2,.,TRBJ1-5,.,CACSAGQDSNQPQHF,TGTGCCTGCAGTGCGGGACAAGATAGCAATCAGCCCCAGCATTTT
TRBV5-1,few,TRBJ2-5,.,CASSTGTYQETQYF,TGCGCCAGCAGCACCGGGACGTATCAAGAGACCCAGTACTTC
TRBV10-2,.,TRBJ1-1,.,CASGENTEAFF,TGCGCCAGCGGGGAGAACACTGAAGCTTTCTTT
TRBV10-3,.,TRBJ1-2,.,CAISETGPNYGYTF,TGTGCCATCAGCGAAACAGGTCCTAACTATGGCTACACCTTC
TRBV15,many,TRBJ1-5,.,CATSWEWDNQPQHF,TGTGCCACCAGCTGGGAGTGGGACAATCAGCCCCAGCATTTT
TRBV9,.,TRBJ1-1,.,CASSVGQATEAFF,TGTGCCAGCAGCGTAGGACAGGCCACTGAAGCTTTCTTT
TRBV20-1,few,TRBJ2-2,.,CSAISSTNTGELFF,TGCAGTGCTATTTCTAGCACGAACACCGGGGAGCTGTTTTTT
TRBV7-2,many,TRBJ2-7,.,CASSLKFEQYF,TGTGCCAGCAGCTTAAAATTCGAGCAGTACTTC
TRBV9,.,TRBJ2-7,.,CASSQDRRNEQYF,TGTGCCAGCAGCCAAGATAGAAGAAACGAGCAGTACTTC
TRBV19,.,TRBJ2-3,.,CASNRRGGITDTQYF,TGTGCCAGTAATAGGAGGGGCGGGATCACAGATACGCAGTATTTT
TRBV10-3,many,TRBJ2-3,TRBD2,CAIGAVLVTSGTDTQYF,TGTGCCATCGGCGCGGTTCTAGTGACTAGCGGAACAGATACGCAGTATTTT
TRBV7-2,.,TRBJ2-5,.,CASSLAGRAQETQYF,TGTGCCAGCAGCTTAGCGGGCAGAGCGCAAGAGACCCAGTACTTC
TRBV9,many,TRBJ2-6,.,CASSVSGANVLTF,TGTGCCAGCAGCGTTTCTGGGGCCAACGTCCTGACTTTC
TRBV5-1,many,TRBJ1-2,TRBD1,CASSLLPTGTGAYGYTF,TGCGCCAGCAGCTTGTTACCAACCGGGACAGGGGCGTATGGCTACACCTTC
TRBV7-8,few,TRBJ1-3,TRBD1,CASSVITGASSGNTIYF,TGTGCCAGCAGCGTGATCACAGGGGCTTCCTCTGGAAACACCATATATTTT
TRBV24-1,.,TRBJ1-2,.,CATSELGPAPIYGYTF,TGTGCCACCAGTGAGCTAGGGCCAGCTCCAATCTATGGATACACCTTC